This T cell receptor (beta chain) was identified in a study of T-cell memory formation after mild COVID-19. TCRdb analysed the 5' RACE reads with MiXCR anew, one entry per CDR3 protein. Of 210,000 or so distinct CDR3 sequences in the sample, about 11% were seen once. V was cut by 7 bases and J by 2 bases, with 3 bases left in between. Germline V gene lookup returns CDR1 SNHLY and CDR2 FYNNEI. This CDR3 comprises 11 residues. Points on this clonotype: No antigen is known for it.

Notes on the study in general: Among contracting clones, CD4+ were mainly CM/EM and CD8+ enriched in EMRA.

The specimen was PBMCs or a T cell subset sorted from them (not recorded which). The sequence was obtained from a man in his late teens or twenties who had mild COVID-19 (a few samples of this study predate the infection). Cell type and time point are not known. The chain joins TRBV2 to TRBJ2-1; D is undetermined. CDR3 amino acids: CASTPYNEQFF. The CDR3, as DNA: TGTGCCAGCACCCCCTACAATGAGCAGTTCTTC.